This T cell receptor (beta chain) came from a study of cytomegalovirus exposure and HLA in healthy donors. On the study more broadly: In an earlier analysis, 95 million to 140 million unique TCR beta sequences were found from about 190 million T cells. Of all 400 or so donors who were genotyped, 81% belonged to the Caucasian-associated ancestry cluster.

PCR employed 60 Vbeta and 13 Jbeta primers. The assay was immunoSEQ multiplex PCR, and TCRdb's table has in-frame clones only and misses some. This repertoire shows some 150,000 clones, less than 80% found once; its top ten account for 2.5% to 3%. CDR3 length: 12 amino acids. Germline CDR1 reads MRHNA; CDR2 reads SNTAGT. V was shortened by 5 bases and J by 9 bases, with 8 bases between the two germline ends. The chain recombines TRBV6-4 with TRBJ1-6; the D gene is possibly TRBD1 (6 bases). The sequenced material came from PBMCs. The TCR comes from a man between 40 and 49 years old in good health and CMV-seronegative. CDR3 amino acids: CASSTGFSPLHF. CDR3 DNA: TGTGCCAGCAGTACAGGGTTTTCACCCCTCCACTTT.